The rows below give T cell receptor beta chains drawn from one sample of a study of control samples from healthy donors and cancer patients. Here immunoSEQ multiplex PCR was the method, and the copy in TCRdb shows in-frame clones only, minus some. This table has approximately 160,000 clones, about 94% appearing once. The sample comprised blood. Receptor source: a woman in her fifties or sixties in good health. Each CDR3 is given with its conserved first and last residue. A D gene is named only where the DNA matches it firmly. Size values are once, few and many counts, or a class for expanded clones, and some rows have none.

J: TRBJ1-1; V: TRBV29-1; size: -; D: -; DNA: TGCAGCGGAACACCGAACACTGAAGCTTTCTTT; CDR3: CSGTPNTEAFF
J: TRBJ2-5; V: TRBV7-2; size: -; D: TRBD2; DNA: TGTGCCAGCCGAACTGGGCGGGGGGGTGTCCAAGAGACCCAGTACTTC; CDR3: CASRTGRGGVQETQYF
J: TRBJ2-7; V: TRBV5-1; size: once; D: TRBD1; DNA: TGCGCCAGCAGACAAAATACAGGGGGCGAGCAGTACTTC; CDR3: CASRQNTGGEQYF
J: TRBJ2-7; V: TRBV2; size: -; D: -; DNA: TGTGCCAGCAGTAAGAGCTCCTACGAGCAGTACTTC; CDR3: CASSKSSYEQYF
J: TRBJ1-2; V: TRBV2; size: -; D: -; DNA: TGTGCCAGCAGTGAGGGTAGGGGGGCTATCTATGGCTACACCTTC; CDR3: CASSEGRGAIYGYTF
J: TRBJ1-2; V: TRBV9; size: -; D: -; DNA: TGTGCCAGCAGCCCAGCGGACAGACCGAACTATGGCTACACCTTC; CDR3: CASSPADRPNYGYTF
J: TRBJ1-2; V: TRBV29-1; size: -; D: -; DNA: TGCAGCGTTGGAGAGAACTATGGCTACACCTTC; CDR3: CSVGENYGYTF
J: TRBJ2-3; V: TRBV29-1; size: -; D: -; DNA: TGCAGCCATCTCCCTGGGGGGACAACAGATACGCAGTATTTT; CDR3: CSHLPGGTTDTQYF
J: TRBJ1-6; V: TRBV27; size: -; D: -; DNA: TGTGCCAGCAGTTTAATTGTCGGGACTGGGGGTTCACCCCTCCACTTT; CDR3: CASSLIVGTGGSPLHF
J: TRBJ1-4; V: TRBV6-2/TRBV6-3; size: -; D: -; DNA: TGTGCCAGCAGTTACGGTTGGTCTGGATCTAATGAAAAACTGTTTTTT; CDR3: CASSYGWSGSNEKLFF
J: TRBJ1-5; V: TRBV5-1; size: -; D: -; DNA: TGCGCCAGCAGCTTTTTTCCCACCTCAAGCGAGCCCCAGCATTTT; CDR3: CASSFFPTSSEPQHF
J: TRBJ1-3; V: TRBV30; size: -; D: -; DNA: TGTGCCTGGAGTAAGGTTCCGACTACTGGAAACACCATATATTTT; CDR3: CAWSKVPTTGNTIYF
J: TRBJ1-1; V: TRBV7-6; size: -; D: TRBD1; DNA: TGTGCCAGCAGCTTAGGGATACTCCGGGACAGAGACACTGAAGCTTTCTTT; CDR3: CASSLGILRDRDTEAFF
J: TRBJ1-2; V: TRBV6-1; size: -; D: -; DNA: TGTGCCAGCAGTGAAGGTTTGGATTATGGCTACACCTTC; CDR3: CASSEGLDYGYTF
J: TRBJ1-5; V: TRBV20-1; size: once; D: -; DNA: TGCAGTGCTAGAGGCAACCAGCCCCAGCATTTT; CDR3: CSARGNQPQHF
J: TRBJ2-7; V: TRBV21-1; size: -; D: -; DNA: TGTGCCAGCAGCAAAATGGAGGGGCAGGGGAGAACCTACGAGCAGTACTTC; CDR3: CASSKMEGQGRTYEQYF
J: TRBJ2-3; V: TRBV10-1; size: -; D: TRBD2; DNA: TGCGCCAGCAGTAAGACTACTAGCGGGGGGTTCCACCCGCAGTATTTT; CDR3: CASSKTTSGGFHPQYF
J: TRBJ1-1; V: TRBV3-1/TRBV3-2; size: -; D: -; DNA: TGTGCCAGCAGCCAAGATCGGACGGAGAAGGGCACTGAAGCTTTCTTT; CDR3: CASSQDRTEKGTEAFF
J: TRBJ2-5; V: TRBV9; size: once; D: -; DNA: TGTGCCAGCAGCGTAGGGCAGGCCCCCATAGGAGAGACCCAGTACTTC; CDR3: CASSVGQAPIGETQYF
J: TRBJ1-4; V: TRBV19; size: -; D: -; DNA: TGTGCCAGTAGTCCGAACGGACCGGCCGGAAAACTGTTTTTT; CDR3: CASSPNGPAGKLFF
J: TRBJ1-2; V: TRBV18; size: -; D: -; DNA: TGTGCCAGCTCCCCGGGGGGCCACTATGGCTACACCTTC; CDR3: CASSPGGHYGYTF
J: TRBJ2-7; V: TRBV2; size: -; D: TRBD1; DNA: TGTGCCAGCAGGGGACAGGCTCCCCCCGAGCAGTACTTC; CDR3: CASRGQAPPEQYF